These T cell receptor beta chains were read from a single sample in a study of CD8+ T cells in alopecia areata. Assay used: immunoSEQ multiplex PCR; TCRdb lists only in-frame clones, some missing. The repertoire holds 200,000 to 250,000 clones, with approximately 70% as singletons. The input for sequencing was CD4+ T cells sorted from blood, taken between weeks 44 and 45, from a patient treated with tofacitinib. The receptors stem from a human donor with alopecia areata. CDR3s leave out the opening cysteine and the closing phenylalanine or tryptophan. The order of the fields is V gene, J gene, CDR3 protein.

v_gene: TRBV6-5
j_gene: TRBJ1-6
CDR3aa: ASREQGASSSPLH

v_gene: TRBV5-4
j_gene: TRBJ1-1
CDR3aa: ASSLNIGNTEAF

v_gene: TRBV29-1
j_gene: TRBJ2-7
CDR3aa: SAGQGAAYEQY

v_gene: TRBV29-1
j_gene: TRBJ1-4
CDR3aa: SVGGRNEKLF

v_gene: TRBV27
j_gene: TRBJ1-6
CDR3aa: ASTTDSLSPLH

v_gene: TRBV27
j_gene: TRBJ1-2
CDR3aa: ASSLQMGSNYGYT

v_gene: TRBV5-1
j_gene: TRBJ2-5
CDR3aa: ASSWVSGRDPQETQY

v_gene: TRBV7-2
j_gene: TRBJ2-7
CDR3aa: ASSLVPGTYEQY

v_gene: TRBV4-3
j_gene: TRBJ1-5
CDR3aa: ASSQGWGQPQH

v_gene: TRBV5-5
j_gene: -
CDR3aa: ASSLAPQRTYEQY

v_gene: TRBV30
j_gene: TRBJ2-1
CDR3aa: AWGLTSGGAYEQF

v_gene: TRBV23-1
j_gene: TRBJ1-5
CDR3aa: ASSQSAGESNQPQH

v_gene: TRBV5-6
j_gene: TRBJ2-5
CDR3aa: ASSSRGGQGGFRETQY

v_gene: TRBV29-1
j_gene: TRBJ1-1
CDR3aa: SVLHRGVNTEAF

v_gene: TRBV5-1
j_gene: TRBJ2-7
CDR3aa: ASSPKEGQGAREQY

v_gene: TRBV29-1
j_gene: TRBJ1-1
CDR3aa: SVVLAVNTEAF

v_gene: TRBV9
j_gene: TRBJ2-7
CDR3aa: ASSVAIRDGEQY

v_gene: TRBV28
j_gene: TRBJ2-5
CDR3aa: ASSLGTWETQY

v_gene: TRBV2
j_gene: TRBJ2-1
CDR3aa: ASTPRTSGNNEQF

v_gene: TRBV30
j_gene: TRBJ2-7
CDR3aa: AWKAIDEQY